The 9 T cell receptor beta chains reported below all come from one sample, sequenced in a study of T cells in Graves' hyperthyroidism and ophthalmopathy. It was RNA transcripts that yielded the amplified TCR beta CDR3 regions. Primed by the HTBI set, a first-round RT-PCR was run on the TCR CDR3. MiXCR, run by TCRdb on the multiplex PCR reads, gives a single entry per CDR3 protein. The sample has roughly 720,000 distinct CDR3 sequences, approximately 15% seen once. Sample: blood. The receptors derive from a man in his forties or fifties with Graves' hyperthyroidism.

This clonotype was seen many times. The genes are TRBV19 and TRBJ2-1; D unclear. In germline, CDR1 is LNHDA, CDR2 SQIVND (reference sequence). The CDR3 is 13 amino acids. Trimming left V 1 base short and J 5 bases short, with 6 bases between. The CDR3 region is CASSIGQNNEQFF. The CDR3 DNA is TGTGCCAGTAGTATAGGCCAGAACAATGAGCAGTTCTTC.

This clonotype showed up many times. This sequence joins TRBV12-3 or TRBV12-4 and TRBJ2-2, with D maybe TRBD2 (5 bases). The CDR3 extends over 14 amino acids. The germline V and J ends were trimmed by 0 bases and 4 bases, with 6 bases remaining between them. The CDR3 loop reads CASSLAGATGELFF. In DNA, the CDR3 is TGTGCCAGCAGTTTAGCGGGAGCCACCGGGGAGCTGTTTTTT.

This clonotype was detected only a few times. V gene TRBV15 combines with J gene TRBJ1-2; D may be TRBD1 (6 bases). The CDR3 extends over 14 amino acids. The germline V and J ends were trimmed by 6 bases and 0 bases, with 11 bases remaining between them. Per the germline V gene, CDR1 is LNHNV and CDR2 is YYDKDF (reference sequence). CDR3 protein: CATSYGGANYGYTF. The CDR3 DNA reads TGTGCCACCAGTTACGGGGGCGCTAACTATGGCTACACCTTC.

This clonotype was seen at least ten times. CDR3 protein: CAWRWATSRSYNEQFF. In nucleotides, the CDR3 is TGTGCCTGGAGGTGGGCAACATCTCGCTCCTACAATGAGCAGTTCTTC. The chain has TRBV30 and TRBJ2-1, with no clear D. The CDR3 consists of 16 residues. V shed 3 bases and J shed 0 bases, with 15 bases lying between them. The germline V gene has CDR1 GTSNPN and CDR2 SVGIG (reference sequence). The whole variable domain, filled in from reference TRBV30 and TRBJ2-1, reads SQTIHQWPATLVQPVGSPLSLECTVEGTSNPNLYWYRQAAGRGLQLLFYSVGIGQISSEVPQNLSASRPQDRQFILSSKKLLLSDSGFYLCAWRWATSRSYNEQFFGPGTRLTVL.

This clonotype was picked up a small number of times. The V call is TRBV19, the J call TRBJ2-7; the match to TRBD2 covers 7 bases. Germline V CDR1 and CDR2: LNHDA, SQIVND (reference sequence). V shed 1 base, J shed 3 bases, and the junction held 9 bases outside the gene matches. CDR3 length: 16 amino acids. The CDR3 region is CASSIVSAGSGYEQYF. The CDR3 DNA sequence: TGTGCCAGTAGTATAGTGTCAGCGGGAAGTGGCTACGAGCAGTACTTC. Full variable domain (rest looked up from reference TRBV19 and TRBJ2-7): DGGITQSPKYLFRKEGQNVTLSCEQNLNHDAMYWYRQDPGQGLRLIYYSQIVNDFQKGDIAEGYSVSREKKESFPLTVTSAQKNPTAFYLCASSIVSAGSGYEQYFGPGTRLTVT.

The chain employs TRBV20-1 and TRBJ1-2; a possible D gene is TRBD1 (5 bases). The length of the CDR3 is 13 residues. Germline V gene lookup returns CDR1 DFQATT and CDR2 SNEGSKA (reference sequence). Between the trimmed V and J ends, which lost 0 bases and 6 bases, there was a span of 11 bases. In DNA, the CDR3 is TGCAGTGCTAGAGAAGGGGTCCTGAATGGCTACACCTTC. This gives the protein CSAREGVLNGYTF.

This clonotype was counted at least ten times. The chain carries TRBV28 and TRBJ1-1; tentative D call: TRBD1 (6 bases). From germline, CDR1 is MDHEN and CDR2 SYDVKM. V was pared by 7 bases and J by 5 bases, with 20 bases between. The CDR3 loop spans 15 amino acids. CDR3 nucleotide sequence: TGTGCCAGCACCAAACGCTACGAGGGGGTAACTGAAGCTTTCTTT. Amino acid sequence: CASTKRYEGVTEAFF.

This clonotype was detected many times. J is TRBJ2-7 and V is TRBV11-2; no clear D. Trimming took off 5 bases at V and 2 bases at J, with 13 bases between the two ends. The CDR3 has 14 amino acids. Germline V lookup: CDR1 SGHAT, CDR2 FQNNGV. CDR3 coding DNA: TGTGCCAGCAGCCCAATCGGTGGCACCTACGAGCAGTACTTC. Translation gives CASSPIGGTYEQYF.

This clonotype came up many times. The chain has TRBV28 and TRBJ2-4; D is possibly TRBD1 or TRBD2 (5 bases each). This CDR3 region has 18 residues. The germline gives CDR1 MDHEN, CDR2 SYDVKM. Trimming stripped 3 bases from V and 8 bases from J, with 26 bases between. DNA for the CDR3: TGTGCCAGCAGTTTCCAGGCCCGGGACCCTCGCTCAGTCCACATTCAGTACTTC. Translation: CASSFQARDPRSVHIQYF.